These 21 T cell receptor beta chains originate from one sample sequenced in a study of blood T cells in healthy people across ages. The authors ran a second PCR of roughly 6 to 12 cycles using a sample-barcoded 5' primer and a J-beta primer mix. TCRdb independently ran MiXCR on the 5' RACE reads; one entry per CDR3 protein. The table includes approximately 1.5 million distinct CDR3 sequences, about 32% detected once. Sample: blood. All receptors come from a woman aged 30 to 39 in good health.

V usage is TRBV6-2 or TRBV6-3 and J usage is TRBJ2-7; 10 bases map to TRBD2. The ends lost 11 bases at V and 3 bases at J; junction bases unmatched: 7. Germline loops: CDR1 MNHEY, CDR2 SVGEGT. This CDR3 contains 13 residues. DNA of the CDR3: TGTGCCGCCCAGCGGGGGGGATTCTACGAGCAGTACTTC. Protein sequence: CAAQRGGFYEQYF.

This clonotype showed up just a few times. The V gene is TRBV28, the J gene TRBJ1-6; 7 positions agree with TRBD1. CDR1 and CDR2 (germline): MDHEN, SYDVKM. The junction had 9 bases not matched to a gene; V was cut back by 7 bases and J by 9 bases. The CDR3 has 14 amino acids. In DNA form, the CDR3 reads TGTGCCAGCATCTCATCAGGGGGGGGTTCACCCCTCCACTTT. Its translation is CASISSGGGSPLHF. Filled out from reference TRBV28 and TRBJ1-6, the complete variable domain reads DVKVTQSSRYLVKRTGEKVFLECVQDMDHENMFWYRQDPGLGLRLIYFSYDVKMKEKGDIPEGYSVSREKKERFSLILESASTNQTSMYLCASISSGGGSPLHFGNGTRLTVT.

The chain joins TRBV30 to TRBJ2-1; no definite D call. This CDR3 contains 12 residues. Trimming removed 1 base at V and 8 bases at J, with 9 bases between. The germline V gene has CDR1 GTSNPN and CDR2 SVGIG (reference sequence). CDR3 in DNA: TGTGCCTGGAGTGATAACTCTTATGAGCAGTTCTTC. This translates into CAWSDNSYEQFF.

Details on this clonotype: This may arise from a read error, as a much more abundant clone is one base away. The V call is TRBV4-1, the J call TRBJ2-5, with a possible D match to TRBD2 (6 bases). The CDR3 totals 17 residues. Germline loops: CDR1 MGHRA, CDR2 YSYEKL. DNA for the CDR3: TGCACCAGCAGCCAAGCTGATGGGGGGTCAGTTCAAGAGACCCAGTACTTC. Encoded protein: CTSSQADGGSVQETQYF.

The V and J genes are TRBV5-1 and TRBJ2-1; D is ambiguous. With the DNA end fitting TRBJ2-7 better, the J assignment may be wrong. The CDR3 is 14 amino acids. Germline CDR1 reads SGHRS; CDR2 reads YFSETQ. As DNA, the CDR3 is TGCGCCAGCGGGCCCCGTAGCTCCTACAATGAGCAGTACTTC. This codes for CASGPRSSYNEQYF.

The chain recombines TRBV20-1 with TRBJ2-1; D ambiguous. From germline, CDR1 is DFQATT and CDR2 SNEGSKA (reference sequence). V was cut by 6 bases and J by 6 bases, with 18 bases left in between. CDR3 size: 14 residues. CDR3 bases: TGCAGTGCCGAGGCGGACCATCAAGGCAATGAGCAGTTCTTC. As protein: CSAEADHQGNEQFF.

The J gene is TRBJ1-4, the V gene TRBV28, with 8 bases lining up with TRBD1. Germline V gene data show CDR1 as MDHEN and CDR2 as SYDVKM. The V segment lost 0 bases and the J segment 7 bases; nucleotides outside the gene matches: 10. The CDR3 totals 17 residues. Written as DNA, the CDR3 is TGTGCCAGCAGTTTATGGATTGGAACAGGGGGGGTTGAAAAACTGTTTTTT. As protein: CASSLWIGTGGVEKLFF. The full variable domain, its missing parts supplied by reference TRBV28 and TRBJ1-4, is DVKVTQSSRYLVKRTGEKVFLECVQDMDHENMFWYRQDPGLGLRLIYFSYDVKMKEKGDIPEGYSVSREKKERFSLILESASTNQTSMYLCASSLWIGTGGVEKLFFGSGTQLSVL.

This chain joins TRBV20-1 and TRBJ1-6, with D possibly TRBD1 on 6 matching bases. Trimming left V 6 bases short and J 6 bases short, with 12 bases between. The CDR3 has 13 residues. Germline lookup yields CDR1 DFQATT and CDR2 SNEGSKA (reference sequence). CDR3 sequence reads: CSARKDSNSPLHF. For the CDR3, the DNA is TGCAGTGCCAGAAAGGACAGTAATTCACCCCTCCACTTT.

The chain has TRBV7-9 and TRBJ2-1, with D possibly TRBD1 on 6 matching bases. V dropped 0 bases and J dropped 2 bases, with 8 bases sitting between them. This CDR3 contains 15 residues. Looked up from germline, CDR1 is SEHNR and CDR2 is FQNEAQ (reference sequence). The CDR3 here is CASSLAGATYNEQFF. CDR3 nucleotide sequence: TGTGCCAGCAGCTTAGCGGGGGCAACCTACAATGAGCAGTTCTTC.

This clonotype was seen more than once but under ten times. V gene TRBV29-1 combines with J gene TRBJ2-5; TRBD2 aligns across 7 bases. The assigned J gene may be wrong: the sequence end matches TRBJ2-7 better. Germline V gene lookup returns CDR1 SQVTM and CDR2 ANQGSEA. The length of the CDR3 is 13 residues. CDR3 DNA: TGCAGCGCTCCTAGCGGTCCCTGGGGCGAGCAGTACTTC. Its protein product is CSAPSGPWGEQYF.

CDR3 loop: CASSPLQQTKFPRAYF. The CDR3 DNA reads TGTGCCAGCAGCCCTCTCCAGCAGACTAAATTCCCGAGGGCGTATTTT. The genes are TRBV28 and TRBJ2-3; a weak D match, TRBD2 (5 bases). V was cut by 6 bases and J by 14 bases, with 30 bases left in between. Germline-derived CDR1 and CDR2 are MDHEN and SYDVKM. This CDR3 contains 16 residues.

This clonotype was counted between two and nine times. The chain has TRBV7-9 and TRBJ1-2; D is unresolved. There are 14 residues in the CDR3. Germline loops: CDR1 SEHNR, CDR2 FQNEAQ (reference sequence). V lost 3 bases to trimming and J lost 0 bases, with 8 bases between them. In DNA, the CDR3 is TGTGCCAGCAGCTTCGGCGGTGCTAACTATGGCTACACCTTC. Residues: CASSFGGANYGYTF.

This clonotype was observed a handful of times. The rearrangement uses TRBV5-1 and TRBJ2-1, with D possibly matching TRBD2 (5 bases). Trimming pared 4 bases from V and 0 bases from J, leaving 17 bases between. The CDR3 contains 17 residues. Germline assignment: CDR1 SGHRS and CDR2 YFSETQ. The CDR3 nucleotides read TGCGCCAGCAGCATCTCCGGGGTAGCGTCCTCCTACAATGAGCAGTTCTTC. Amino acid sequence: CASSISGVASSYNEQFF. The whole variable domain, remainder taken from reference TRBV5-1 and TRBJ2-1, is KAGVTQTPRYLIKTRGQQVTLSCSPISGHRSVSWYQQTPGQGLQFLFEYFSETQRNKGNFPGRFSGRQFSNSRSEMNVSTLELGDSALYLCASSISGVASSYNEQFFGPGTRLTVL.

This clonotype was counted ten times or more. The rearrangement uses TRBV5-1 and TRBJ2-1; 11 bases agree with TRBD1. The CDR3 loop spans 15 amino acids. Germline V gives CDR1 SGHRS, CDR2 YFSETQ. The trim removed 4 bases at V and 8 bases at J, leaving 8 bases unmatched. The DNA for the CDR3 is TGCGCCAGCAGCCCGCGGACAGGGGGCGGGGATGAGCAGTTCTTC. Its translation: CASSPRTGGGDEQFF.

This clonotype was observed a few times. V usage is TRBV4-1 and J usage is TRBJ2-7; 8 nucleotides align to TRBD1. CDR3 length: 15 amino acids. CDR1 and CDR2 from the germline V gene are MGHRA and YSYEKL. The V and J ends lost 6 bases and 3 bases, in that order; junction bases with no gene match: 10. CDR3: CASSPSYRGNYEQYF. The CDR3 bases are TGCGCCAGCAGTCCATCCTACAGGGGGAACTACGAGCAGTACTTC.

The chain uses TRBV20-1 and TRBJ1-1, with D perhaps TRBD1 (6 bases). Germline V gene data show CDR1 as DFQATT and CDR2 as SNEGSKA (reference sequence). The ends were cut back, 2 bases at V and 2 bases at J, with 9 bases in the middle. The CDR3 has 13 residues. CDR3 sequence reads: CSARNRANTEAFF. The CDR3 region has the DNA TGCAGTGCTAGAAACAGGGCCAACACTGAAGCTTTCTTT.

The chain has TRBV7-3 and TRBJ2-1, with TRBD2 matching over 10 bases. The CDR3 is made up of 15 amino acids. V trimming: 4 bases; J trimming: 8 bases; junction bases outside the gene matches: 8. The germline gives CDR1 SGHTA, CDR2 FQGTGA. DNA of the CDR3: TGTGCCAGCAGCTCAGCGGGGGGGAGGGGTGATGAGCAGTTCTTC. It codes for CASSSAGGRGDEQFF.

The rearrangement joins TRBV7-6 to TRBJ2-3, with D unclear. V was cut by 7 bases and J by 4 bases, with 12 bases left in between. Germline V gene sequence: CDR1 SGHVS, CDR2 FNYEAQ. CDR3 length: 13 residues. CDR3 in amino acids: CASNPRFPDTQYF. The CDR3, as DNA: TGTGCCAGCAACCCGCGCTTCCCAGATACGCAGTATTTT.

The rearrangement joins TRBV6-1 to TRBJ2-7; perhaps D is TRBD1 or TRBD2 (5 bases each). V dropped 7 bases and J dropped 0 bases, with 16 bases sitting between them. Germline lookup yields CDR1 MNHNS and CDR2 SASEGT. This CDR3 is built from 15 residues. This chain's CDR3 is CASMAVRGLSYEQYF. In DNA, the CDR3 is TGTGCCAGCATGGCAGTTCGGGGCCTCTCCTACGAGCAGTACTTC.

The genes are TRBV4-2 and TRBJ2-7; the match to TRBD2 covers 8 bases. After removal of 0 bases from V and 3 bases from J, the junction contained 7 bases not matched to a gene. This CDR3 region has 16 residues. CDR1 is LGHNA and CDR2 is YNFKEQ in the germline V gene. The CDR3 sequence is CASSQDFISGIYEQYF. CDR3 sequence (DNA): TGTGCCAGCAGCCAAGATTTTATTAGCGGGATCTACGAGCAGTACTTC.

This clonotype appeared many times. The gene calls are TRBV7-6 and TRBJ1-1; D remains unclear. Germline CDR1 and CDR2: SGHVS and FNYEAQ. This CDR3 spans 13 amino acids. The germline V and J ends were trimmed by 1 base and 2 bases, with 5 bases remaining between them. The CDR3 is CASSLDSNTEAFF. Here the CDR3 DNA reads TGTGCCAGCAGCTTAGACAGTAACACTGAAGCTTTCTTT.